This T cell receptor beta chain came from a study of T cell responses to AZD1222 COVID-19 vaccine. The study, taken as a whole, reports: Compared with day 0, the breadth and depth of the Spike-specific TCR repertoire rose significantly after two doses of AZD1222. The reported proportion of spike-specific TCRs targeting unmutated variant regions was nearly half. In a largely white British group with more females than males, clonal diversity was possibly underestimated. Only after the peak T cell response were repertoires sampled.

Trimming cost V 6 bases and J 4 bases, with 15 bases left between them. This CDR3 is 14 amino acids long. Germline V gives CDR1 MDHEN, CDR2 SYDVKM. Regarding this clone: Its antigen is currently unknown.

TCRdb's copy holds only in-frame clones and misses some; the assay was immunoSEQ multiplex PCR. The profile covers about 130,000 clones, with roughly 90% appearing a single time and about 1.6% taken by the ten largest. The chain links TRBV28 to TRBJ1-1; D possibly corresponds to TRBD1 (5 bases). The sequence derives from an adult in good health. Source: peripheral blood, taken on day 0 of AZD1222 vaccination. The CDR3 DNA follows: TGTGCCAGCAGCGTTGACATTGGGGGCACTGAAGCTTTCTTT. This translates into CASSVDIGGTEAFF.